This T cell receptor (beta chain) was found in a study of T cells in localized non-small cell lung cancer (dated by TCRdb to 2020 to 2021). Looking at the study overall: Comparing tumors with uninvolved tumor-adjacent lungs, the study looked at the T cell repertoires of a few hundred patients with early-stage NSCLC. The cohort comprised a few hundred treatment-naïve NSCLC patients with resected, localized lung tumors. Of the NSCLC patients, 120 to 150 were male and around 99 were female, and the mean age was around 66 years. General conclusions and limits of the study: Because the study design was exploratory, TCR variables were selected using unadjusted p-values without false-discovery rate correction. Because multi-region sequencing of the tumors was not done, intratumor heterogeneity could not be ruled out. Longer overall survival was associated with higher blood T cell density, whereas shorter survival was associated with higher adjacent-lung clonality. A median of around 50 of the top 100 tumor clones were detected in paired uninvolved adjacent lung, and under 30 of these tumor clones were also found among the top 100 clones of the paired uninvolved adjacent lung. Uninvolved tumor-adjacent lung showed the highest T cell clonality, higher than tumor, which suggests more focused antigenic responses in the uninvolved tumor-adjacent lung.

Two independent pathologists confirmed that the uninvolved adjacent lung, which was taken at least 2 cm from the tumor margin, was free of atypia. At diagnosis, peripheral blood, uninvolved tumor-adjacent lung and tumor were collected and stored as a combination of fresh-frozen and FFPE material. TCR beta CDR3 regions were sequenced from DNA using the immunoSEQ Assay. The study's own analysis went as follows. To compute T cell density, TCR beta template counts were normalized to usable DNA, which was estimated by amplifying housekeeping genes. Richness was estimated with the preseqR package, extrapolating to 400,000 templates for PBMC samples and 120,000 templates for tissue samples. Clonality was calculated as one minus Pielou's evenness. Differential abundance testing on productive amino-acid clonotypes, with a minimum total count of 5 and an alpha of 0.1, was used to identify tissue-enriched TCRs. Repertoire overlap between compartments was quantified with the Jaccard Index and Morisita Overlap Index. GLIPH clustered TCR beta CDR3s with public tetramer-defined viral CDR3s; viral motifs required at least three viral sequences plus V-gene enrichment. The table was pulled from immuneACCESS by TCRdb, which kept in-frame rearrangements only. Such tables lose some clones; where checked, under half of the loss comes from unresolved V genes, and the rest has no known cause. Clone size and V and J calls were adopted from that table, with D and trimming inferred from the DNA. The sample contains about 1,500 clones, around 30% of them found a single time. The ten largest clonotypes hold more than 20% of the sample.

Via the germline V gene, CDR1 is KGHSH and CDR2 LQKENI. Here V drops 4 bases and J drops 5 bases, and the junction holds 4 bases not matched to any gene. Reading from cysteine to phenylalanine, the CDR3 counts 14 amino acids. CDR3 DNA only is kept here, 42 bases in frame from base 1. For this clone: Its antigen has not been determined. Base qualities are not provided; no much larger clone lies one nucleotide away.

This sequence originates from a man aged 35 to 69 with stage II squamous cell lung carcinoma. The receptor chain draws on TRBV18 and TRBJ2-5, with 10 middle bases fitting TRBD1. This specimen consisted of normal lung tissue next to the tumor, obtained before any cancer treatment. DNA sequence: TGTGCCAGCTCACTGGGACAGGGGTTCGAGACCCAGTACTTC. This translates into CASSLGQGFETQYF.